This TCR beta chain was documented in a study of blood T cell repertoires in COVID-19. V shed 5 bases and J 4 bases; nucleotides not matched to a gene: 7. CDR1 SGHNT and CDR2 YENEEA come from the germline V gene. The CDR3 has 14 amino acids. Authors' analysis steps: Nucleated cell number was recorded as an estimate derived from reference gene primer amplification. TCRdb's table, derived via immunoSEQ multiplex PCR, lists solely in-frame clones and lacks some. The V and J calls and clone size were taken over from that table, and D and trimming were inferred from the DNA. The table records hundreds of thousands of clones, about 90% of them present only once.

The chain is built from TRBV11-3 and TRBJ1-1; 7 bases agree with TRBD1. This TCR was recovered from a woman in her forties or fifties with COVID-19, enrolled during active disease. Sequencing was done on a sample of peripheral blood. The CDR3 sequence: CASSAGQSGTEAFF. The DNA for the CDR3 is TGTGCCAGCAGCGCGGGACAGTCGGGCACTGAAGCTTTCTTT.